This T cell receptor (beta chain) was recorded in a study of Ad26.COV2.S vaccination and SARS-CoV-2 variants. A note on this clone: This sample includes further DNA sequences coding for the same CDR3.

The CDR3 is 14 amino acids. V was pared by 4 bases and J by 1 base, with 9 bases between. Germline V CDR1 and CDR2: SGDLS, YYNGEE. Specified treatment: 15 to 20 received Ad26.COV2.S at low or high dose, single or two shots; about five received placebo; per-sample allocation not given. Sampling was done on day 63 after the first vaccine or placebo injection. Profiling relied on immunoSEQ multiplex PCR, and the TCRdb table lists in-frame clones only, not all of them. This table has hundreds of thousands of clones, 70% to 90% appearing once. The rearrangement joins TRBV9 to TRBJ2-1; unclear D gene. The sample here was peripheral blood, taken in a trial of Ad26.COV2.S vaccine versus placebo. The source of this sequence is a person aged 18 to 65 who received the Ad26.COV2.S COVID-19 vaccine or a placebo. This chain's CDR3 is CASSPRSSYNEQFF. The CDR3 nucleotides read TGTGCCAGCAGCCCGAGGAGTTCCTACAATGAGCAGTTCTTC.